These 9 T cell receptor beta chains originate from one sample sequenced in a study of T cells in localized non-small cell lung cancer. Profiled with immunoSEQ multiplex PCR; TCRdb holds only in-frame clones, not every one. Found here are roughly 21,000 clones, 84% of them singletons; the top ten hold 2% to 2.5%. The sample in question was peripheral blood, obtained before any cancer treatment. The origin of the receptors is a man aged 40 to 69 with stage I lung adenocarcinoma.

The chain is built from TRBV11-3 and TRBJ2-7, with 8 bases matching TRBD1. CDR1 SGHNT and CDR2 YENEEA come from the germline V gene. This CDR3 is built from 14 residues. J was trimmed by 5 bases and V by 4 bases; bases with no gene match: 7. CDR3 in DNA: TGTGCCAGCAGCTACGGACAGGGCGGGCACGAGCAGTACTTC. Its translation is CASSYGQGGHEQYF.

This clone was detected once. The chain has TRBV29-1 and TRBJ2-3, with D possibly TRBD2 on 5 matching bases. V lost 7 bases and J lost 0, with 14 bases in between. The CDR3 is made up of 14 amino acids. Germline assignment: CDR1 SQVTM and CDR2 ANQGSEA. The CDR3 reads CSASGITSTDTQYF. Written as DNA, the CDR3 is TGCAGCGCCTCCGGGATTACTAGCACAGATACGCAGTATTTT.

This clone appeared a few times. This chain links TRBV5-1 with TRBJ2-2; either TRBD1 or TRBD2 may supply D (5 bases each). CDR1 is SGHRS, CDR2 YFSETQ, per germline. Trimming cost V 2 bases and J 5 bases, with 10 bases left between them. CDR3 length: 14 residues. The CDR3, as DNA: TGCGCCAGCAGCTTAGGGGACCCAACCGGGGAGCTGTTTTTT. Translated, it gives CASSLGDPTGELFF.

The chain employs TRBV5-1 and TRBJ2-7; 9 bases align to TRBD1. Per germline, CDR1 SGHRS and CDR2 YFSETQ. The CDR3 totals 14 residues. The V segment lost 4 bases and the J segment 1 base; nucleotides outside the gene matches: 3. CDR3 amino acids: CASSTTGGSYEQYF. In nucleotides, the CDR3 is TGCGCCAGCAGCACGACAGGGGGGTCCTACGAGCAGTACTTC. Together with reference TRBV5-1 and TRBJ2-7, the CDR3 gives the full variable domain: KAGVTQTPRYLIKTRGQQVTLSCSPISGHRSVSWYQQTPGQGLQFLFEYFSETQRNKGNFPGRFSGRQFSNSRSEMNVSTLELGDSALYLCASSTTGGSYEQYFGPGTRLTVT.

This clone came up once. This sequence joins TRBV28 and TRBJ2-5, with 8 bases lining up with TRBD2. CDR3 length: 14 amino acids. Germline V CDR1 and CDR2: MDHEN, SYDVKM. J was trimmed by 5 bases and V by 5 bases; bases with no gene match: 7. In DNA, the CDR3 is TGTGCCAGCAGTAGTACCCGGGAGGGGGAGACCCAGTACTTC. It yields the protein CASSSTREGETQYF.

A few counts support this clone. This rearrangement joins TRBV10-3 to TRBJ1-5; no clear D. The CDR3 is 13 amino acids. Germline V gene lookup returns CDR1 ENHRY and CDR2 SYGVKD. V was trimmed by 8 bases and J by 0 bases, leaving 8 bases between them. For the CDR3, the DNA is TGTGCCATCGGGTCCGATAGCAATCAGCCCCAGCATTTT. Translation: CAIGSDSNQPQHF.

This rearrangement joins TRBV28 to TRBJ2-4; D gene ambiguous. CDR1 is MDHEN, CDR2 SYDVKM, per germline. The CDR3 has 12 residues. V was trimmed by 6 bases and J by 9 bases, leaving 12 bases between them. Here the CDR3 reads CASRRVWGIQYF. In nucleotides, the CDR3 is TGTGCCAGCAGAAGGGTCTGGGGCATTCAGTACTTC.

The chain couples TRBV15 to TRBJ2-3, with a tentative D call TRBD1 (5 bases). Germline V lookup: CDR1 LNHNV, CDR2 YYDKDF (reference sequence). The V and J ends lost 3 bases and 4 bases respectively, with 26 bases between them. The CDR3 is 19 residues long. The DNA of the CDR3 is TGTGCCACCAGCAGGGAAATGGGCCATACGCTGGGGCGGCCAGATACGCAGTATTTT. Protein: CATSREMGHTLGRPDTQYF.

This clone came up a few times. The V and J genes are TRBV5-1 and TRBJ2-1; 9 nucleotides line up with TRBD2. J was trimmed by 5 bases and V by 0 bases; bases with no gene match: 3. Germline-derived CDR1 and CDR2 are SGHRS and YFSETQ. CDR3 length equals 15 residues. CDR3 bases: TGCGCCAGCAGCTTGGTGCTAGCGGGGAACAATGAGCAGTTCTTC. Translated, it gives CASSLVLAGNNEQFF.